This T cell receptor (beta chain) was identified during a study of blood T cell repertoires in COVID-19. The CDR3 runs 15 residues. The ends were cut back, 1 base at V and 1 base at J, with 8 bases in the middle. The germline CDR1 and CDR2 sequences are LNHDA and SQIVND (reference sequence). Under the authors' procedure: Estimates of nucleated cell counts were drawn from the amplification of reference gene primers. The data were produced by immunoSEQ multiplex PCR, yet TCRdb's version contains in-frame clones alone and is incomplete. V and J calls and clone size are those listed in that table; D and trimming were worked out from the DNA. Here the sample spans approximately 500,000 clones, 89% being singletons.

The rearrangement links TRBV19 to TRBJ1-5; possibly TRBD1 for D (6 bases). The sample comprised peripheral blood. The receptor comes from a man between 18 and 29 years old with COVID-19, enrolled during active disease. This chain's CDR3 is CASSIGRGSNQPQHF. The CDR3 DNA follows: TGTGCCAGTAGTATAGGCAGGGGAAGCAATCAGCCCCAGCATTTT.